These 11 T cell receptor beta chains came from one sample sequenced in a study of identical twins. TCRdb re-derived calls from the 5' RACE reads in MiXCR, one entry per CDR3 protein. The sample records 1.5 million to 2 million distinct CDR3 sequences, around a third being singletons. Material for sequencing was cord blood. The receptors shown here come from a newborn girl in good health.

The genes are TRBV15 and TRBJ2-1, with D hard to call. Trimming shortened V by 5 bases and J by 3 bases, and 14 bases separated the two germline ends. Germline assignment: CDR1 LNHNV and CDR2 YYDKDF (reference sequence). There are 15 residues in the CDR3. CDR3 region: CATSGSTSIYNEQFF. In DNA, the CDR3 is TGTGCCACCAGCGGCAGTACCTCTATCTACAATGAGCAGTTCTTC.

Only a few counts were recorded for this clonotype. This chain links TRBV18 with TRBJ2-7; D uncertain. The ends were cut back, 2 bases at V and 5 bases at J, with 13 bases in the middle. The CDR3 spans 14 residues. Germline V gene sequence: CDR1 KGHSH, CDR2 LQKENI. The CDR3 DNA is TGTGCCAGCTCACCAGGTTTTGCATTTAACGAGCAGTACTTC. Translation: CASSPGFAFNEQYF.

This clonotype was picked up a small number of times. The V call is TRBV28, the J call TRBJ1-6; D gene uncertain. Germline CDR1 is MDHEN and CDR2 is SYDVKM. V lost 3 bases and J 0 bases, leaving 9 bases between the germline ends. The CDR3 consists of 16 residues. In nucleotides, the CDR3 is TGTGCCAGCAGTTTCCTGGGCAACTCCTATAATTCACCCCTCCACTTT. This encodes CASSFLGNSYNSPLHF.

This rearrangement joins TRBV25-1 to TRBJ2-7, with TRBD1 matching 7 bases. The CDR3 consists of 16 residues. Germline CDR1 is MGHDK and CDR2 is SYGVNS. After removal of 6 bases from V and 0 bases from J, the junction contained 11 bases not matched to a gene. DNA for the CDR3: TGTGCCAGCAGCCCATTTCGACAGGGTAGCTCCTACGAGCAGTACTTC. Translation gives CASSPFRQGSSYEQYF.

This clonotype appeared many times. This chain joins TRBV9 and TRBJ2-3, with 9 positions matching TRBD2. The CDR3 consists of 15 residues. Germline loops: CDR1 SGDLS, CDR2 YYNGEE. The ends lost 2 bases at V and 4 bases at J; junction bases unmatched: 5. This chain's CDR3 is CASSVDSGGADTQYF. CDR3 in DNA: TGTGCCAGCAGCGTGGATAGCGGGGGAGCAGATACGCAGTATTTT.

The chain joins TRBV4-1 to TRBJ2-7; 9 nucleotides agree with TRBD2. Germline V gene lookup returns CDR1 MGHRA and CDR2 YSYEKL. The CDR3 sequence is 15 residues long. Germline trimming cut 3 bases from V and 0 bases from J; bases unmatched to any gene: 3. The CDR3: CASSHGRGGSYEQYF. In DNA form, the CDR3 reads TGCGCCAGCAGCCACGGGCGGGGGGGCTCCTACGAGCAGTACTTC.

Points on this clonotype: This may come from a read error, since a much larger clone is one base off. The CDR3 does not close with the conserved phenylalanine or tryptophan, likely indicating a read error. The CDR3 region is CAIRDRAYEQYC. The CDR3, as DNA: TGTGCCATCAGGGACAGAGCCTACGAGCAGTACTGC. The gene calls are TRBV10-3 and TRBJ2-7; maybe TRBD1 (6 bases). The V gene's germline CDR1 is ENHRY and CDR2 SYGVKD. The CDR3 runs to 12 residues. V lost 6 bases to trimming and J lost 2 bases, with 8 bases between them.

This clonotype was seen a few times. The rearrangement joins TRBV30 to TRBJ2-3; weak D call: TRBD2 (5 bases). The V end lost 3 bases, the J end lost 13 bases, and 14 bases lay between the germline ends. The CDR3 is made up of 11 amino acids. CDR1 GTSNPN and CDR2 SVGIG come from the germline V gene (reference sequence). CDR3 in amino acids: CAWSAGLAKYF. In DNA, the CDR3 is TGTGCCTGGAGCGCAGGATTAGCGAAGTATTTT.

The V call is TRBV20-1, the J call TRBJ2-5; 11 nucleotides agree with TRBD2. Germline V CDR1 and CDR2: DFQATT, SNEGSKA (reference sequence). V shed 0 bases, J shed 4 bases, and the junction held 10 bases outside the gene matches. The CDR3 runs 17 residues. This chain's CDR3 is CSARDPELAGVRETQYF. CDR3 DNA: TGCAGTGCTAGAGATCCCGAACTAGCGGGAGTAAGAGAGACCCAGTACTTC.

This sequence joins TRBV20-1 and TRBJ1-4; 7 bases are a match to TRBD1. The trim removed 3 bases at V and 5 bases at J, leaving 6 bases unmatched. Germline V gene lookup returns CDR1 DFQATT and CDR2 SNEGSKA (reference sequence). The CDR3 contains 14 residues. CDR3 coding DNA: TGCAGTGCTAGCGGGGGACAGATAAATGAAAAACTGTTTTTT. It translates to CSASGGQINEKLFF.

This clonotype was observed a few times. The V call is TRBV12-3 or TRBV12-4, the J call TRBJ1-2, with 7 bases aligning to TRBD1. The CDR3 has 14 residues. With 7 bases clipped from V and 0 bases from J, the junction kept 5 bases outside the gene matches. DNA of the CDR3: TGTGCCAGCACCCCGACAGGGACTAACTATGGCTACACCTTC. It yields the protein CASTPTGTNYGYTF.